One TCR beta chain is described in this entry. Its antigen is still unknown. This specimen comes from a study of CD8+ T cells in alopecia areata. Overall study results and limits: Especially in alopecia totalis/universalis, lesional scalp showed greater clonality than normal scalp did. Scalp clonality, along with expanded CD8+ clones among the top 100, was significantly decreased by tofacitinib. Against the mouse data, patients shared TCRs less clearly, possibly for HLA reasons. Normal skin's resident alphabeta T cells are also sequenced in scalp samples.

This CDR3 comprises 15 residues. J was trimmed by 3 bases and V by 7 bases; bases with no gene match: 10. Germline V lookup: CDR1 SQVTM, CDR2 ANQGSEA. Reverse transcription of extracted RNA yielded cDNA, which provided the sequencing template. Clones were sequenced by immunoSEQ multiplex PCR, and TCRdb holds only the in-frame ones, with some missing. Here the sample spans around 200,000 clones, about 60% being singletons. The treatment is: oral pan-JAK inhibitor, 5-10 mg twice daily. This TCR was sampled from a human donor with alopecia areata. The chain couples TRBV29-1 to TRBJ2-3; 10 nucleotides match TRBD1. The source material was CD8+ T cells sorted from blood, sampled at week 24, from a patient treated with tofacitinib. The CDR3 protein is CSGVGPGQGTDTQYF. CDR3 in DNA: TGCAGCGGGGTGGGCCCGGGACAGGGGACAGATACGCAGTATTTT.